The entry below describes one TCR beta chain. The data were taken from a study of blood T cell repertoires in COVID-19. The table came from immunoSEQ multiplex PCR; TCRdb's copy has only in-frame clones and leaves some out. Of 20,000 to 25,000 clones in the sample, around nine tenths were seen once. Germline V gene sequence: CDR1 LNHDA, CDR2 SQIVND (reference sequence). V gave up 5 bases and J gave up 4 bases; unmatched junction bases: 2. This CDR3 region has 13 residues. The chain couples TRBV19 to TRBJ2-3; 8 bases agree with TRBD2. This sequence originates from a human donor with active COVID-19. The donor label of this sample is uncertain. What was sequenced was peripheral blood. The CDR3 DNA reads as TGTGCCAGTAGTCAAGCGGGAGCAGATACGCAGTATTTT. Translation: CASSQAGADTQYF.